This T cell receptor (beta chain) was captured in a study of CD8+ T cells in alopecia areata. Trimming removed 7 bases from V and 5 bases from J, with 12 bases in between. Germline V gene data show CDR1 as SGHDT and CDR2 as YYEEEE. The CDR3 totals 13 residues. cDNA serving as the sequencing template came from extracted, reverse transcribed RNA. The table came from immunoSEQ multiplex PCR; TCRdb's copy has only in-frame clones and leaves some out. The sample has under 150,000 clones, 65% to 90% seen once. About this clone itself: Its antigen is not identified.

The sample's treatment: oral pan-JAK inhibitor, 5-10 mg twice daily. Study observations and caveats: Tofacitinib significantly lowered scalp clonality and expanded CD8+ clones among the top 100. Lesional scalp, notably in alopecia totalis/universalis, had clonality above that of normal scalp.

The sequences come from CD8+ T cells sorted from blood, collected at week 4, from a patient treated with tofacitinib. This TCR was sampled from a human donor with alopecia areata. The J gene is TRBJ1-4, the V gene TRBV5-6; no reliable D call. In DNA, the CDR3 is TGTGCCAGCTTCCAGAATCCGAATGAAAAACTGTTTTTT. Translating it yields CASFQNPNEKLFF.